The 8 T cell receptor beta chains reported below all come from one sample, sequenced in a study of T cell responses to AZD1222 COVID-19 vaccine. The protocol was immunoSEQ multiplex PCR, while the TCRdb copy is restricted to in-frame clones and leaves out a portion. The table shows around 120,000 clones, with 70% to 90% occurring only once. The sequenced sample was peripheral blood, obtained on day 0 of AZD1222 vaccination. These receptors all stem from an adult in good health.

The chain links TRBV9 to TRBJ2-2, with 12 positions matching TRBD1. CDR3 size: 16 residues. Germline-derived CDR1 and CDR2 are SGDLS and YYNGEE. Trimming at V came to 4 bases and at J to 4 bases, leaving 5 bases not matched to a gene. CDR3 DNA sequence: TGTGCCAGCAGCAACCGGGACAGGGGGCTCACCGGGGAGCTGTTTTTT. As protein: CASSNRDRGLTGELFF.

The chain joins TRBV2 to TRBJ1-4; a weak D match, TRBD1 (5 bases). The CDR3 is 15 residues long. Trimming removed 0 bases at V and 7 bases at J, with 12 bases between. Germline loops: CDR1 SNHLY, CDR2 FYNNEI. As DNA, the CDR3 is TGTGCCAGCAGTGAAGCAGGGGCTGAAATTGAAAAACTGTTTTTT. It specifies CASSEAGAEIEKLFF. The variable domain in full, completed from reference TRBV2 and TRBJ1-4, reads EPEVTQTPSHQVTQMGQEVILRCVPISNHLYFYWYRQILGQKVEFLVSFYNNEISEKSEIFDDQFSVERPDGSNFTLKIRSTKLEDSAMYFCASSEAGAEIEKLFFGSGTQLSVL.

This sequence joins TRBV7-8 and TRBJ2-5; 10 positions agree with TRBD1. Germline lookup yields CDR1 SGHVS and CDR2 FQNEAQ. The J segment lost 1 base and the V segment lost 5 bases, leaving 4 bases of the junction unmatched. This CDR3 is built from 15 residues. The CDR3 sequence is CASSVRDRGQETQYF. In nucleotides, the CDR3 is TGTGCCAGCAGCGTCCGGGACAGGGGCCAAGAGACCCAGTACTTC.

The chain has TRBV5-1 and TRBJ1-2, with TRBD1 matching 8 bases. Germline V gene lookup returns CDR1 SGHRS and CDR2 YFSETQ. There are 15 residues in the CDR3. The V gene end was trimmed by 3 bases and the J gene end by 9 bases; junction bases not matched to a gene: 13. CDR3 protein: CASSSKYGTGTRYTF. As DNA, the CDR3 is TGCGCCAGCAGCTCCAAGTACGGGACAGGTACCCGCTACACCTTC.

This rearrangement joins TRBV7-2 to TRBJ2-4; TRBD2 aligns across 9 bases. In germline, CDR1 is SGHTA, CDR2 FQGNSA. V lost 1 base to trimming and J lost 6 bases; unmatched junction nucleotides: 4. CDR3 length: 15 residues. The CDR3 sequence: CASSLGGRARNIQYF. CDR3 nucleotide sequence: TGTGCCAGCAGCTTAGGCGGGAGGGCGCGAAACATTCAGTACTTC.

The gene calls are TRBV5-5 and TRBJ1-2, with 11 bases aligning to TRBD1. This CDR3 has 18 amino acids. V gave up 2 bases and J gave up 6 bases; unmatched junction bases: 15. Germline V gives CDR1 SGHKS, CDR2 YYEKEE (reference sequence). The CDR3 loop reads CASSFQVGQGARTNGYTF. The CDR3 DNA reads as TGTGCCAGCAGCTTTCAAGTTGGACAGGGGGCCAGGACGAATGGCTACACCTTC.

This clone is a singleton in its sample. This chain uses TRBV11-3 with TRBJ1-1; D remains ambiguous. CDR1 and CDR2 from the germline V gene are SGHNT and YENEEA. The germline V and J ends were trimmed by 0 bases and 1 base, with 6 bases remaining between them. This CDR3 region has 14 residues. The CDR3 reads CASSLDLGNTEAFF. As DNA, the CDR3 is TGTGCCAGCAGCTTAGATCTAGGGAACACTGAAGCTTTCTTT.

Here the CDR3 DNA reads TGTGCCAGCAGTGAAGGTCCGGACCGCTACTATGGCTACACCTTC. Its translation is CASSEGPDRYYGYTF. This chain links TRBV6-1 with TRBJ1-2; D gene unclear. Trimming pared 1 base from V and 3 bases from J, leaving 12 bases between. In germline, CDR1 is MNHNS, CDR2 SASEGT. The length of the CDR3 is 15 residues.